This record looks at one TCR beta chain sequence and its context. Its target is unknown. This sequence may be a read error, since a much larger clone differs from it by one base. One entry per CDR3 protein results from TCRdb running MiXCR on the RT-PCR reads. The sample includes hundreds of thousands of distinct CDR3 sequences, under 9% of them seen just once. These data belong to a study of response to subunit inactivated influenza vaccine. Study-wide findings and caveats: Few additional T cells are recruited per seasonal influenza vaccination, authors suggested.

The CDR3 covers 16 residues. Germline assignment: CDR1 DFQATT and CDR2 SNEGSKA (reference sequence). The source material was PBMCs from blood, sampled roughly 24 months after vaccination. The rearrangement links TRBV20-1 to TRBJ2-2; TRBD1 matches at 10 bases. This clonotype was obtained from a man aged 50 to 75 who received an inactivated influenza vaccine. CDR3 protein: CCARGTGTGVTGELFF. The CDR3 DNA follows: TGCTGTGCTAGGGGTACCGGGACAGGGGTCACCGGGGAGCTGTTTTTT.